The 12 T cell receptor beta chains listed next were all sequenced from one sample in a study of shared clonotypes between healthy human individuals. Produced via immunoSEQ multiplex PCR; TCRdb's table is partial and in-frame only. This sample has 950,000 to 1,100,000 clones, with under 80% found just once. The material sequenced was memory CD4+ T cells sorted from blood. This sample's subset: CD45RA-negative fraction. These receptor sequences come from a man aged 18 to 35 in good health.

This chain uses TRBV11-3 with TRBJ2-1; perhaps TRBD2 as D (6 bases). The CDR3 runs 12 residues. The germline gives CDR1 SGHNT, CDR2 YENEEA. Trimming took 4 bases from V and 14 from J, leaving 15 bases between them. CDR3 nucleotides: TGTGCCAGCAGCTCAGGGACTTCCATAAAGTTCTTC. This translates into CASSSGTSIKFF.

The chain has TRBV5-1 and TRBJ2-5, with 9 bases that match TRBD2. V shed 4 bases and J 5 bases; nucleotides not matched to a gene: 12. CDR3 size: 16 residues. Germline V gives CDR1 SGHRS, CDR2 YFSETQ. This CDR3 is CASSGGGGGAVETQYF. In DNA, the CDR3 is TGCGCCAGCAGCGGTGGAGGCGGGGGGGCCGTGGAGACCCAGTACTTC.

This sequence joins TRBV4-1 and TRBJ2-3; perhaps TRBD2 as D (6 bases). The germline CDR1 and CDR2 sequences are MGHRA and YSYEKL. The CDR3 sequence is 16 residues long. V lost 5 bases and J lost 2, with 17 bases in between. The CDR3 DNA follows: TGCGCCAGCAGCGCACCCGGGACTTTCGTCACAGATACGCAGTATTTT. It specifies CASSAPGTFVTDTQYF.

The chain is built from TRBV7-9 and TRBJ2-5, with 7 bases fitting TRBD2. The length of the CDR3 is 14 residues. CDR1 and CDR2 from the germline V gene are SEHNR and FQNEAQ (reference sequence). V dropped 5 bases and J dropped 2; count of bases not matched to a gene: 5. The CDR3 is CASSDPGLQETQYF. The CDR3 DNA follows: TGTGCCAGCAGCGACCCGGGACTACAAGAGACCCAGTACTTC. Full variable domain (rest looked up from reference TRBV7-9 and TRBJ2-5): DTGVSQNPRHKITKRGQNVTFRCDPISEHNRLYWYRQTLGQGPEFLTYFQNEAQLEKSRLLSDRFSAERPKGSFSTLEIQRTEQGDSAMYLCASSDPGLQETQYFGPGTRLLVL.

V gene TRBV30 combines with J gene TRBJ2-2; weak D call: TRBD2 (5 bases). CDR1 and CDR2 from the germline V gene are GTSNPN and SVGIG (reference sequence). The CDR3 length is 16 residues. V lost 3 bases to trimming and J lost 1 base, with 15 bases between them. The CDR3: CAWSNSRALNTGELFF. The CDR3 DNA reads as TGTGCCTGGAGCAATTCGCGGGCCTTGAACACCGGGGAGCTGTTTTTT.

CDR3: CASSLSGLGELFF. In DNA form, the CDR3 reads TGTGCCAGCAGTTTATCGGGACTCGGGGAGCTGTTTTTT. The chain is built from TRBV27 and TRBJ2-2; a possible D gene is TRBD2 (6 bases). The V end was cut by 0 bases, the J end by 7 bases, with 6 bases between. In germline, CDR1 is MNHEY, CDR2 SMNVEV (reference sequence). This CDR3 comprises 13 residues.

The genes are TRBV2 and TRBJ1-4; 11 positions agree with TRBD1. Germline V lookup: CDR1 SNHLY, CDR2 FYNNEI. Trimming cost V 10 bases and J 1 base; bases outside gene matches: 5. The CDR3 consists of 15 residues. The CDR3 nucleotides read TGTGCCATCATGGACAGGGGGCAAACTAATGAAAAACTGTTTTTT. It codes for CAIMDRGQTNEKLFF.

The genes are TRBV4-3 and TRBJ1-2; maybe TRBD1 (5 bases). The CDR3 is 14 amino acids. The ends were cut back, 1 base at V and 7 bases at J, with 13 bases in the middle. Germline V gene data show CDR1 as LGHNA and CDR2 as YSLEER. This chain's CDR3 is CASSQVLKGSGYTF. The CDR3 DNA is TGCGCCAGCAGCCAAGTCTTAAAGGGGTCTGGCTACACCTTC.

The chain is built from TRBV4-3 and TRBJ2-3, with D perhaps matching TRBD1 or TRBD2 (6 bases each). CDR1 is LGHNA and CDR2 is YSLEER in the germline V gene. V was pared by 2 bases and J by 1 base, with 13 bases between. There are 16 residues in the CDR3. The CDR3: CASSQTYRGGTDTQYF. Here the CDR3 DNA reads TGCGCCAGCAGCCAAACCTATAGGGGGGGCACAGATACGCAGTATTTT.

This clone has ten or more counts. V and J are TRBV9 and TRBJ1-4; D ambiguous. Germline V lookup: CDR1 SGDLS, CDR2 YYNGEE. V was pared by 2 bases and J by 8 bases, with 19 bases between. This CDR3 contains 16 residues. The CDR3 protein is CASSVSPSPGGEKLFF. CDR3 nucleotides: TGTGCCAGCAGCGTTTCCCCCTCTCCCGGTGGCGAAAAACTGTTTTTT.

The V gene is TRBV7-9, the J gene TRBJ1-1, with 7 nucleotides matching TRBD1. The CDR3 loop spans 14 amino acids. V lost 2 bases and J lost 4; bases outside the gene matches: 4. Germline values: CDR1 SEHNR, CDR2 FQNEAQ (reference sequence). CDR3 loop: CASSLTGDSTEAFF. The CDR3 DNA reads as TGTGCCAGCAGCTTAACAGGGGATAGCACTGAAGCTTTCTTT.

This clone was detected once. This rearrangement joins TRBV19 to TRBJ1-4, with a tentative D call TRBD1 (5 bases). Trimming removed 4 bases from V and 8 bases from J, with 17 bases in between. This CDR3 is 15 amino acids long. Germline assignment: CDR1 LNHDA and CDR2 SQIVND (reference sequence). The CDR3, as DNA: TGTGCCAGTAGTAGGCAGGGACTACCCTCCGAAAAACTGTTTTTT. Amino acids: CASSRQGLPSEKLFF. The full variable domain, in which reference TRBV19 and TRBJ1-4 provide the parts outside the CDR3, is DGGITQSPKYLFRKEGQNVTLSCEQNLNHDAMYWYRQDPGQGLRLIYYSQIVNDFQKGDIAEGYSVSREKKESFPLTVTSAQKNPTAFYLCASSRQGLPSEKLFFGSGTQLSVL.